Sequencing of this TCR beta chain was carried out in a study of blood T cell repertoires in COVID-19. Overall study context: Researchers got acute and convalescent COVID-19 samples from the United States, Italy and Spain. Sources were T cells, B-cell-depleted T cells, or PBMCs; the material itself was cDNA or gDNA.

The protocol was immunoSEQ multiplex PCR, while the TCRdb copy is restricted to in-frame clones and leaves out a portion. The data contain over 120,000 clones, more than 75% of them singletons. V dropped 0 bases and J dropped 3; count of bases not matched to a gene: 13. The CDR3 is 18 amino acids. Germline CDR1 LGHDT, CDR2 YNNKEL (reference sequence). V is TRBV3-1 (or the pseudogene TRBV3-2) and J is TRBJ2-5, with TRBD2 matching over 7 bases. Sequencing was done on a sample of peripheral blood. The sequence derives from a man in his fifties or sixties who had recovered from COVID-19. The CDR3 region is CASSQDGYEAGEKETQYF. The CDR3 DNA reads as TGTGCCAGCAGCCAAGATGGATACGAGGCGGGGGAGAAAGAGACCCAGTACTTC.